The 12 T cell receptor beta chains given below trace back to one sample, sequenced in a study of a mutant IDH1 vaccine in newly diagnosed glioma. Here immunoSEQ multiplex PCR was the method, and the copy in TCRdb shows in-frame clones only, minus some. The table lists some 68,000 clones, roughly 78% of them singletons. Time point defined: baseline, week 1 (first vaccination visit). The treatment: pre-vaccination baseline after standard-of-care therapy. Sequenced material: PBMCs, taken from a glioma patient treated with radiotherapy, temozolomide or both. These receptors were obtained from a man aged 50 or older with glioma.

The chain recombines TRBV4-2 with TRBJ2-2; a possible D gene is TRBD2 (7 bases). The V and J ends lost 1 base and 4 bases respectively, with 19 bases between them. Per the germline V gene, CDR1 is LGHNA and CDR2 is YNFKEQ. The CDR3 is made up of 18 amino acids. CDR3 nucleotide sequence: TGTGCCAGCAGCCAAGGGGCATGGGGGGGGCCGGTCACCGGGGAGCTGTTTTTT. Protein product: CASSQGAWGGPVTGELFF.

The chain recombines TRBV2 with TRBJ2-5; 11 nucleotides align to TRBD2. Germline V gene data show CDR1 as SNHLY and CDR2 as FYNNEI. The CDR3 is 16 residues long. The V segment lost 4 bases and the J segment 0 bases; nucleotides outside the gene matches: 4. CDR3 DNA: TGTGCCAGCAGTGCGGGACTAGCGGTGTACCAAGAGACCCAGTACTTC. It translates to CASSAGLAVYQETQYF.

The V call is TRBV10-1, the J call TRBJ2-1, with 9 bases identical to TRBD2. This CDR3 has 17 residues. Germline CDR1 is WNHNN and CDR2 is SYGVQD (reference sequence). V shed 5 bases and J 4 bases; nucleotides not matched to a gene: 12. As DNA, the CDR3 is TGCGCCAGCAGTATGGGAGCGGGGGGACGGTTGTACAATGAGCAGTTCTTC. Translating gives CASSMGAGGRLYNEQFF.

The chain has TRBV7-8 and TRBJ2-5, with 7 bases that match TRBD2. J was trimmed by 7 bases and V by 5 bases; bases with no gene match: 19. Per the germline V gene, CDR1 is SGHVS and CDR2 is FQNEAQ. The CDR3 totals 17 residues. The CDR3 loop reads CASSPPLRGSRGRTQYF. DNA for the CDR3: TGTGCCAGCAGCCCCCCCCTGCGGGGCTCCCGCGGGAGGACCCAGTACTTC.

This clone was observed at least ten times. This chain connects TRBV21-1 to TRBJ2-1; the table's D call, TRBD2, has no DNA check behind it. TRBV21-1 is a listed pseudogene. This CDR3 has 16 residues. The CDR3 nucleotides are TGTGCCGCGGGGGCCGTGACCCACTCGGGGTCCAATGAGCAGTTCTTC. Encoded protein: CAAGAVTHSGSNEQFF.

The rearrangement uses TRBV6-5 and TRBJ1-1; D gene uncertain. This CDR3 is 15 amino acids long. Between the trimmed V and J ends, which lost 2 bases and 0 bases, there was a span of 10 bases. The germline V gene has CDR1 MNHEY and CDR2 SVGAGI. The CDR3 sequence: CASSYSPGMNTEAFF. Written as DNA, the CDR3 is TGTGCCAGCAGTTACAGTCCGGGAATGAACACTGAAGCTTTCTTT.

The gene calls are TRBV2 and TRBJ2-2, with 11 bases lining up with TRBD2. Germline V lookup: CDR1 SNHLY, CDR2 FYNNEI. CDR3 size: 15 residues. The trim removed 5 bases at V and 9 bases at J, leaving 8 bases unmatched. The CDR3 DNA is TGTGCCAGCAGTCCTACTACTAGCGGGGGAAGGGAGCTGTTTTTT. This gives the protein CASSPTTSGGRELFF. The variable domain in full, with the rest retrieved from reference TRBV2 and TRBJ2-2, is EPEVTQTPSHQVTQMGQEVILRCVPISNHLYFYWYRQILGQKVEFLVSFYNNEISEKSEIFDDQFSVERPDGSNFTLKIRSTKLEDSAMYFCASSPTTSGGRELFFGEGSRLTVL.

The rearrangement uses TRBV19 and TRBJ2-7; no definite D call. CDR1 and CDR2 (germline): LNHDA, SQIVND (reference sequence). The V and J ends lost 5 bases and 6 bases respectively, with 8 bases between them. The length of the CDR3 is 11 residues. The CDR3 DNA sequence: TGTGCCAGTAGTGATCGCCGCGAGCAGTACTTC. It is translated as CASSDRREQYF.

V and J are TRBV5-8 and TRBJ1-5; D is uncertain. The CDR3 is 13 residues long. V was clipped by 4 bases and J by 9 bases, with 14 bases between them. Germline CDR1 SGHTS, CDR2 YDEGEE. CDR3 residues: CASSLGPSGPQHF. CDR3 DNA: TGTGCCAGCAGCCTGGGCCCCTCGGGGCCCCAGCATTTT.

V gene TRBV29-1 combines with J gene TRBJ1-2; perhaps TRBD1 as D (6 bases). The CDR3 runs 13 residues. V lost 3 bases and J 4 bases, leaving 12 bases between the germline ends. Germline V gives CDR1 SQVTM, CDR2 ANQGSEA. The chain's CDR3 is CSVEGGAIYGYTF. CDR3 bases: TGCAGCGTTGAGGGGGGGGCTATCTATGGCTACACCTTC.

The chain uses TRBV6-5 and TRBJ2-7; either TRBD1 or TRBD2 may supply D (5 bases each). Per germline, CDR1 MNHEY and CDR2 SVGAGI. The CDR3 loop spans 13 amino acids. The V and J ends lost 8 bases and 2 bases respectively, with 13 bases between them. CDR3 sequence: CASAGAAPYEQYF. The CDR3 region has the DNA TGTGCCAGCGCCGGGGCGGCGCCCTACGAGCAGTACTTC.

V and J are TRBV7-9 and TRBJ2-7; D is uncertain. The CDR3 sequence is 15 residues long. V shed 2 bases and J shed 2 bases, with 13 bases lying between them. The V gene's germline CDR1 is SEHNR and CDR2 FQNEAQ (reference sequence). The DNA for the CDR3 is TGTGCCAGCAGCTTATCTGCGGCCTCCCCCTACGAGCAGTACTTC. Translation gives CASSLSAASPYEQYF.